This is a list of T cell receptor beta chains from one sample in a study of blood T cell repertoires in COVID-19. Method: immunoSEQ multiplex PCR; TCRdb's copy keeps in-frame clones and lacks some. The sample has over 85,000 clones; more than 75% are singletons. Source material: peripheral blood. The receptors were gathered from a woman in her forties or fifties with acute or convalescent COVID-19. CDR3s include the opening cysteine and the closing phenylalanine or tryptophan. A D gene is named only where the DNA matches it firmly. Size tells how often a clone was seen (once, few, many) or the class of an expanded clone, and some rows leave it out.

d_gene: -; j_gene: TRBJ1-2; abundance: -; v_gene: TRBV19; CDR3nt: TGTGCCAGTAGCCGGGACTTCTATGGCTACACCTTC; CDR3aa: CASSRDFYGYTF
d_gene: TRBD2; j_gene: TRBJ2-2; abundance: few; v_gene: TRBV18; CDR3nt: TGTGCCAGCTCATCGCAACTAGCGGGATCCACCGGGGAGCTGTTTTTT; CDR3aa: CASSSQLAGSTGELFF
d_gene: TRBD1; j_gene: TRBJ1-1; abundance: -; v_gene: TRBV11-2; CDR3nt: TGTGCCAGCAGCTTTACAGGGGGGGGGAACACTGAAGCTTTCTTT; CDR3aa: CASSFTGGGNTEAFF
d_gene: -; j_gene: TRBJ2-2; abundance: -; v_gene: TRBV29-1; CDR3nt: TGCAGCGTTGTCGGCGGGGCCTTCACCGGGGAGCTGTTTTTT; CDR3aa: CSVVGGAFTGELFF
d_gene: -; j_gene: TRBJ2-1; abundance: -; v_gene: TRBV5-1; CDR3nt: TGCGCCAGCAGCTTGGGGGCTCTCCAAGACAATGAGCAGTTCTTC; CDR3aa: CASSLGALQDNEQFF
d_gene: -; j_gene: TRBJ2-5; abundance: -; v_gene: TRBV7-8; CDR3nt: TGTGCCAGCAGCTTGCTGGAGGAGACCCAGTACTTC; CDR3aa: CASSLLEETQYF
d_gene: -; j_gene: TRBJ1-6; abundance: -; v_gene: TRBV28; CDR3nt: TGTGCCAGCAGTTTGGGCGTTTATAATTCACCCCTCCACTTT; CDR3aa: CASSLGVYNSPLHF
d_gene: TRBD2; j_gene: TRBJ2-7; abundance: -; v_gene: TRBV6-2/TRBV6-3; CDR3nt: TGTGCCAGCAGTTATTCCCGACTAGCGGAATACTACGAGCAGTACTTC; CDR3aa: CASSYSRLAEYYEQYF
d_gene: TRBD1; j_gene: TRBJ2-7; abundance: -; v_gene: TRBV2; CDR3nt: TGTGCCAGCAGTTCGGGACAGGTCTACGAGCAGTACTTC; CDR3aa: CASSSGQVYEQYF
d_gene: TRBD2; j_gene: TRBJ2-5; abundance: -; v_gene: TRBV5-1; CDR3nt: TGCGCCAGCAGCTCAAGACTAGCGGGAGGAGAGACCCAGTACTTC; CDR3aa: CASSSRLAGGETQYF
d_gene: -; j_gene: TRBJ1-5; abundance: few; v_gene: TRBV6-1; CDR3nt: TGTGCCAGCAGTGAAGCCGCAGGGGCCCATCAGCCCCAGCATTTT; CDR3aa: CASSEAAGAHQPQHF
d_gene: TRBD2; j_gene: TRBJ2-7; abundance: -; v_gene: TRBV15; CDR3nt: TGTGCCACCAGCGGCAAAATGGGGGGGTACGAGCAGTACTTC; CDR3aa: CATSGKMGGYEQYF
d_gene: -; j_gene: TRBJ2-3; abundance: once; v_gene: TRBV5-6; CDR3nt: TGTGCCAGCAGCTTGGGGAGTGTGGGCCAGGGTTCGGGCACAGATACGCAGTATTTT; CDR3aa: CASSLGSVGQGSGTDTQYF
d_gene: TRBD1; j_gene: TRBJ2-5; abundance: -; v_gene: TRBV15; CDR3nt: TGTGCCACCAGCAGAGATTCGGGACAGGGCCAAGAGACCCAGTACTTC; CDR3aa: CATSRDSGQGQETQYF
d_gene: TRBD1; j_gene: TRBJ1-2; abundance: -; v_gene: TRBV29-1; CDR3nt: TGCAGCGTACACGACAGGGCTAGGGGCTACACCTTC; CDR3aa: CSVHDRARGYTF
d_gene: TRBD2; j_gene: TRBJ2-7; abundance: -; v_gene: TRBV10-2; CDR3nt: TGCGCCAGCAGGGTAGCGGGAGCCCACGAGCAGTACTTC; CDR3aa: CASRVAGAHEQYF
d_gene: -; j_gene: TRBJ1-5; abundance: -; v_gene: TRBV3-1/TRBV3-2; CDR3nt: TGTGCCAGCAGCCCCGACAGTTATAGCAATCAGCCCCAGCATTTT; CDR3aa: CASSPDSYSNQPQHF
d_gene: -; j_gene: TRBJ2-2; abundance: -; v_gene: TRBV6-4; CDR3nt: TGTGCCAGCAGTGCGACTAGTACCGGGGAGCTGTTTTTT; CDR3aa: CASSATSTGELFF
d_gene: TRBD2; j_gene: TRBJ2-7; abundance: -; v_gene: TRBV5-1; CDR3nt: TGCGCCAGCAGCTTGGCCCTAGCGGGGGCAACCTACGAGCAGTACTTC; CDR3aa: CASSLALAGATYEQYF
d_gene: -; j_gene: TRBJ2-2; abundance: -; v_gene: TRBV19; CDR3nt: TGTGCCAGTAGTACCCAATCGACAGTAACCGGGGAGCTGTTTTTT; CDR3aa: CASSTQSTVTGELFF
d_gene: -; j_gene: TRBJ1-1; abundance: -; v_gene: TRBV24-1; CDR3nt: TGTGCCACCAGTGGCCGGCGGGGGGCGAACACTGAAGCTTTCTTT; CDR3aa: CATSGRRGANTEAFF
d_gene: -; j_gene: TRBJ2-2; abundance: -; v_gene: TRBV19; CDR3nt: TGTGCCAGTAGTATTAGGGGCGGGGAGCTGTTTTTT; CDR3aa: CASSIRGGELFF
d_gene: TRBD2; j_gene: TRBJ2-7; abundance: -; v_gene: TRBV14; CDR3nt: TGTGCCAGCAGCCCCTTGGGGGGGGGAGTTCGCGAGCAGTACTTC; CDR3aa: CASSPLGGGVREQYF
d_gene: -; j_gene: TRBJ2-5; abundance: -; v_gene: TRBV2; CDR3nt: TGTGCCAGCAGTGAAACGGTGGAGACCCAGTACTTC; CDR3aa: CASSETVETQYF
d_gene: -; j_gene: TRBJ1-2; abundance: -; v_gene: TRBV5-5; CDR3nt: TGTGCCAGCAGCGTAGGGGTCGGGGGCTACACCTTC; CDR3aa: CASSVGVGGYTF
d_gene: -; j_gene: TRBJ2-2; abundance: -; v_gene: TRBV7-6; CDR3nt: TGTGCCAGCAGCCCTCGGCGGAAGGGGACCGGGGAGCTGTTTTTT; CDR3aa: CASSPRRKGTGELFF
d_gene: TRBD2; j_gene: TRBJ2-5; abundance: -; v_gene: TRBV7-9; CDR3nt: TGTGCCAGCAGCCCTACCCTGGCGGGGGGCCGGGAGACCCAGTACTTC; CDR3aa: CASSPTLAGGRETQYF
d_gene: -; j_gene: TRBJ1-2; abundance: -; v_gene: TRBV29-1; CDR3nt: TGCAGCGTCTCCCCCCGACAGAGCGACTATGGCTACACCTTC; CDR3aa: CSVSPRQSDYGYTF
d_gene: -; j_gene: TRBJ2-3; abundance: -; v_gene: TRBV18; CDR3nt: TGTGCCAGCTCTCCGACAGATACGCAGTATTTT; CDR3aa: CASSPTDTQYF
d_gene: TRBD1; j_gene: TRBJ2-3; abundance: -; v_gene: TRBV28; CDR3nt: TGTGCCAGCAGCCCCGGGACAGGACTTAGCACAGATACGCAGTATTTT; CDR3aa: CASSPGTGLSTDTQYF
d_gene: TRBD1; j_gene: TRBJ1-4; abundance: -; v_gene: TRBV2; CDR3nt: TGTGCCAGCAGCTTGGACAGGTTTAATGAAAAACTGTTTTTT; CDR3aa: CASSLDRFNEKLFF
d_gene: TRBD2; j_gene: TRBJ2-2; abundance: -; v_gene: TRBV6-6; CDR3nt: TGTGCCAGCAGTTCTCGACTAGCTCGCACCGGGGAGCTGTTTTTT; CDR3aa: CASSSRLARTGELFF
d_gene: TRBD2; j_gene: TRBJ2-7; abundance: -; v_gene: TRBV5-1; CDR3nt: TGCGCCAGCAGCTTCGGAGCGGGGGCCTACGAGCAGTACTTC; CDR3aa: CASSFGAGAYEQYF
d_gene: TRBD2; j_gene: TRBJ2-1; abundance: -; v_gene: TRBV5-1; CDR3nt: TGCGCCAGCAGCTGGACTAGCCAAAATGAGCAGTTCTTC; CDR3aa: CASSWTSQNEQFF
d_gene: -; j_gene: TRBJ2-3; abundance: -; v_gene: TRBV6-1; CDR3nt: TGTGCCAGCAGTGAAGGGGGGCGCATAATATTCGGGGTTACGCAGTATTTT; CDR3aa: CASSEGGRIIFGVTQYF
d_gene: -; j_gene: TRBJ2-7; abundance: -; v_gene: TRBV3-1/TRBV3-2; CDR3nt: TGTGCCAGCAGCCAAGACCGGCCTGGGCACGAGCAGTACTTC; CDR3aa: CASSQDRPGHEQYF
d_gene: TRBD2; j_gene: TRBJ2-3; abundance: -; v_gene: TRBV24-1; CDR3nt: TGTGCCACCACCGGGGCAGGACTAGCGTTAAAGAAGGTGCGCACAGATACGCAGTATTTT; CDR3aa: CATTGAGLALKKVRTDTQYF
d_gene: -; j_gene: TRBJ1-1; abundance: -; v_gene: TRBV6-5; CDR3nt: TGTGCCAGCAGTTCGCACCCGGGAGAAAAAGCTTTCTTT; CDR3aa: CASSSHPGEKAFF
d_gene: TRBD2; j_gene: TRBJ2-1; abundance: -; v_gene: TRBV7-2; CDR3nt: TGTGCCAGCAGCTCCTTGAGCGGGAGCCCTTCCTACAATGAGCAGTTCTTC; CDR3aa: CASSSLSGSPSYNEQFF
d_gene: -; j_gene: TRBJ1-2; abundance: -; v_gene: TRBV2; CDR3nt: TGTGCCAGCAGTGAGTTACGGGAACTCTATGGCTACACCTTC; CDR3aa: CASSELRELYGYTF
d_gene: -; j_gene: TRBJ1-1; abundance: -; v_gene: TRBV28; CDR3nt: TGTGCCAGCAGGATTGGCAGTGCTCGGAACACTGAAGCTTTCTTT; CDR3aa: CASRIGSARNTEAFF
d_gene: TRBD2; j_gene: TRBJ2-1; abundance: -; v_gene: TRBV11-2; CDR3nt: TGTGCCAGCAGCTTAACGGTGGGGACTAGCGGCTACAATGAGCAGTTCTTC; CDR3aa: CASSLTVGTSGYNEQFF
d_gene: -; j_gene: TRBJ1-2; abundance: -; v_gene: TRBV2; CDR3nt: TGTGCCAGCAGTCCGGGACTCCTCTATGGCTACACCTTC; CDR3aa: CASSPGLLYGYTF
d_gene: -; j_gene: TRBJ1-6; abundance: -; v_gene: TRBV18; CDR3nt: TGTGCCAGCTCACCGGGGCGGGGGAACAATTCACCCCTCCACTTT; CDR3aa: CASSPGRGNNSPLHF
d_gene: -; j_gene: TRBJ2-7; abundance: -; v_gene: TRBV10-2; CDR3nt: TGCGCCAGCCGCCGGGACAACTCCTACGAGCAGTACTTC; CDR3aa: CASRRDNSYEQYF
d_gene: TRBD2; j_gene: TRBJ2-2; abundance: -; v_gene: TRBV24-1; CDR3nt: TGTGCCACCAGTGATTTCGGGGGGGCTAGCGGGACCGGGGAGCTGTTTTTT; CDR3aa: CATSDFGGASGTGELFF
d_gene: TRBD1; j_gene: TRBJ1-1; abundance: -; v_gene: TRBV7-9; CDR3nt: TGTGCCAGCAGCTTGAGGACAGGGGGCGCGGGCACTGAAGCTTTCTTT; CDR3aa: CASSLRTGGAGTEAFF
d_gene: -; j_gene: TRBJ2-4; abundance: -; v_gene: TRBV19; CDR3nt: TGTGCCAGTAGTAGGGGAGGCGAATTAATAGCCAAAAACATTCAGTACTTC; CDR3aa: CASSRGGELIAKNIQYF
d_gene: TRBD1; j_gene: TRBJ1-1; abundance: -; v_gene: TRBV10-2; CDR3nt: TGCGCCAGCAGGGGGGCGGGACAGCGGAACACTGAAGCTTTCTTT; CDR3aa: CASRGAGQRNTEAFF
d_gene: -; j_gene: TRBJ2-7; abundance: -; v_gene: TRBV5-1; CDR3nt: TGCGCCAGCAGCCATGGCAGGGAAAACGAGCAGTACTTC; CDR3aa: CASSHGRENEQYF
d_gene: TRBD1; j_gene: TRBJ1-1; abundance: -; v_gene: TRBV28; CDR3nt: TGTGCCAGCACCCCTTGGGGGACAGGGCCCCCAAGAGCTTTCTTT; CDR3aa: CASTPWGTGPPRAFF
d_gene: TRBD2; j_gene: TRBJ2-1; abundance: -; v_gene: TRBV19; CDR3nt: TGTGCCAGTAGTAGGGGACTAGCGGGATTCGATGAGCAGTTCTTC; CDR3aa: CASSRGLAGFDEQFF